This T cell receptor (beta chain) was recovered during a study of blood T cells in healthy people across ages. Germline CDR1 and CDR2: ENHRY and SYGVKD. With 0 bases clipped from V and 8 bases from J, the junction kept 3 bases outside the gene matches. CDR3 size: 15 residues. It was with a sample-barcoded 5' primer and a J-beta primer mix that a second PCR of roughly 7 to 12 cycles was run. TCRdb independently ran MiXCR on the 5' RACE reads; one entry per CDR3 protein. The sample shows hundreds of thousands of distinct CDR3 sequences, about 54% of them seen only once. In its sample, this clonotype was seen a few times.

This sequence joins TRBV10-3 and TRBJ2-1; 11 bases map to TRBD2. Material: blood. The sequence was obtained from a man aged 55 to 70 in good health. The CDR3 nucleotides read TGTGCCATCAGTGAGTCGACTAGCGGGGAGGATGAGCAGTTCTTC. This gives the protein CAISESTSGEDEQFF.